This section outlines one T cell receptor (beta chain) sequence together with its context. This sample stems from a study of shared clonotypes between healthy human individuals. This CDR3 is 14 amino acids long. V was shortened by 4 bases and J by 9 bases, with 16 bases between the two germline ends. Germline lookup yields CDR1 LGHNA and CDR2 YSLEER. Per the study methods: As immunoSEQ supplied junction-only sequences (without quality scores), filtering differed. The table came from immunoSEQ multiplex PCR; TCRdb's copy has only in-frame clones and leaves some out. The V and J calls and clone size are taken from that table; D and trimming were inferred from the DNA. The repertoire holds about 2.4 million clones, more than 80% seen once, with over 0.12% in the top ten.

This receptor was obtained from a man younger than 30 in good health. The material sequenced was naive CD4+ T cells sorted from blood. Subset noted: CD45RA+ positively selected. The rearrangement uses TRBV4-3 and TRBJ2-1; tentative D call: TRBD1 (5 bases). Here the CDR3 reads CASSPTAGRAEQFF. DNA for the CDR3: TGCGCCAGCAGCCCTACGGCAGGGCGCGCTGAGCAGTTCTTC.